This T cell receptor (beta chain) was found in a study of tumor and adjacent non-tumor tissue in lung cancer. The study, taken as a whole, reports: Tumor TCR diversity, when higher, was linked to shorter survival.

CDR1 MNHNY and CDR2 SVGAGI come from the germline V gene (reference sequence). There are 16 residues in the CDR3. RNA was extracted from bulk tissue without any cell sorting. Donors were chemotherapy-naive, newly diagnosed lung cancer surgical patients in China, August–late 2014. As to this clonotype: No antigen is known for it. One end of the junction is discordant with germline, which a read error may explain.

TCRbeta libraries were built with three rounds of nested PCR, modified from ARM-PCR. TCRdb re-analysed the multiplex PCR reads in MiXCR, keeping a single row per CDR3 protein. The repertoire holds about 93,000 distinct CDR3 sequences, with less than 75% as singletons. Sequences were obtained from lung tumor tissue. The sequence was obtained from a man in his sixties with non-small cell lung cancer. The chain joins TRBV6-6 to TRBJ1-5; 9 nucleotides agree with TRBD1. CDR3 residues: CAISYPGQGLNQPQHF. The CDR3 DNA reads as TGTGCCATCAGTTACCCTGGACAGGGGCTCAATCAGCCCCAGCACTTT.